A single T cell receptor (beta chain) is shown here with its context. It has no known antigen specificity. Per-nucleotide qualities are absent, and no much larger clonotype sits a single base away. The receptor library was made with the immunoSEQ multiplex PCR assay. TCRdb's version of the immuneACCESS table is confined to in-frame rearrangements and falls short of the full clone set. An unresolved V gene accounts for under half of the shortfall where checked; the remainder is of unknown origin. Here the sample has 55,000 or so clones; over 80% occur a single time. The ten largest clones add up to approximately 0.6% of the sample. This sample was taken from a study of T cell changes during pregnancy in multiple sclerosis (dated by TCRdb to about 2019). Turning to the overall study: Changes in the T cell repertoire over the course of pregnancy were examined in this study in women with multiple sclerosis.

Including the terminal cysteine and phenylalanine, the CDR3 comprises 16 residues. The retained sequence is limited to the CDR3, 48 bases, with the frame set at the first base. Per the germline V gene, SGHTA is the CDR1 and FQGNSA is the CDR2. V trim: 5 bases; J trim: 2 bases; unmatched bases: 11. The receptor's source is a female donor with multiple sclerosis, enrolled in a pregnancy study. The material was CD4+ T cells from peripheral blood mononuclear cells, obtained after pregnancy. The receptor chain draws on TRBV7-2 and TRBJ1-1; TRBD1 aligns with 7 central bases. The CDR3 region has the sequence CASSQAPGTANTEAFF. The DNA sequence is as follows: TGTGCCAGCAGCCAGGCACCCGGGACAGCAAACACTGAAGCTTTCTTT.